These T cell receptor beta chains were read from a single sample in a study of blood T cell repertoires in COVID-19. Here immunoSEQ multiplex PCR was the method, and the copy in TCRdb shows in-frame clones only, minus some. Found here are 200,000 to 250,000 clones, roughly 80% of them singletons; the top ten hold approximately 1.8%. Sequencing was done on a sample of PBMCs or T cells enriched from blood (not recorded which). These receptor sequences come from a man aged 60 to 75 who had recovered from COVID-19. CDR3s leave out the opening cysteine and the closing phenylalanine or tryptophan. The order of the fields is clone size, V gene, CDR3 protein. The size field is filled for only some rows; it gives once, few, many or a size class.

size: NA
V: TRBV2
CDR3: ASSHTLGRETQY

size: once
V: TRBV18
CDR3: ASTSGDNSPLH

size: NA
V: TRBV10-3
CDR3: AISDRGRGADTQY

size: once
V: TRBV5-1
CDR3: ASSVRQGGMNTEAF

size: NA
V: TRBV25-1
CDR3: ASRSATGGNIQY

size: NA
V: TRBV11-2
CDR3: ASSEQKGQFEQY

size: NA
V: TRBV7-3
CDR3: ASSPSGASNTGELF

size: NA
V: TRBV12-5
CDR3: ASGLGTVGTAEAF

size: NA
V: TRBV29-1
CDR3: SVEGDRGGTEAF

size: NA
V: TRBV18
CDR3: ASSTGGGVLNYGYT

size: NA
V: TRBV6-5
CDR3: ASKRAGDSSYEQY

size: NA
V: TRBV4-3
CDR3: ASSQDAGAGFKAKNIQY

size: NA
V: TRBV6-6
CDR3: ASSPETGSYGNTIY

size: NA
V: TRBV19
CDR3: ASSEPGQGPGYT

size: NA
V: TRBV13
CDR3: ASSATTGKSSYEQY

size: NA
V: TRBV5-1
CDR3: ASSSEGSYNSPLH

size: NA
V: TRBV7-2
CDR3: ASSLSFGSNYGYT

size: NA
V: TRBV3-1/TRBV3-2
CDR3: ASSQEKSVNSYEQY

size: few
V: TRBV6-2/TRBV6-3
CDR3: ASSRFGGGATDTQY

size: NA
V: TRBV6-1
CDR3: ASSDPGRGMSTDTQY

size: NA
V: TRBV7-2
CDR3: ASSRTLAYPMGNEQF

size: NA
V: TRBV24-1
CDR3: ATSSTRWAGVDVATDTQY

size: NA
V: TRBV3-1/TRBV3-2
CDR3: ASSQDLEAFYGYT

size: once
V: TRBV4-3
CDR3: ASSLGTSGSTDTQY

size: NA
V: TRBV30
CDR3: AWSVTQGQAF

size: NA
V: TRBV5-3
CDR3: ARSTGQPSSYNSPLH

size: NA
V: TRBV9
CDR3: ASSVAFQETQY

size: NA
V: TRBV5-1
CDR3: ASSLEGGRNEKLF

size: NA
V: TRBV2
CDR3: ASAGQLRSGNTIY

size: NA
V: TRBV10-3
CDR3: ATAGTGWTEAF

size: NA
V: TRBV10-1
CDR3: ASSEFGGDTQY

size: NA
V: TRBV6-5
CDR3: ASSYHGMNTEAF

size: NA
V: TRBV18
CDR3: ASSPSGNNQPQH

size: once
V: TRBV12-5
CDR3: ASGPGQGRGIQETQY

size: NA
V: TRBV19
CDR3: ASSIPGTGGTQPQH

size: NA
V: TRBV4-3
CDR3: ASSQEGDQPQH

size: few
V: TRBV12-3/TRBV12-4
CDR3: ASSGTTPGQF

size: once
V: TRBV3-1/TRBV3-2
CDR3: ASSQGPGQAHSEQF

size: NA
V: TRBV5-1
CDR3: ASSTTGGVYGYT

size: NA
V: TRBV3-1/TRBV3-2
CDR3: ASSQDRQGGGYT

size: NA
V: TRBV5-1
CDR3: ASSPGTGRFYGYT

size: NA
V: TRBV18
CDR3: ASSPRDRVISYNEQF

size: NA
V: TRBV6-4
CDR3: ASSDTDRGTEAF

size: once
V: TRBV19
CDR3: ASTPEGEGYQPQH

size: NA
V: TRBV9
CDR3: ASSVTGDSPLH

size: NA
V: TRBV19
CDR3: ASSISNRGTGELF

size: NA
V: TRBV24-1
CDR3: ATSESSGTEAF

size: NA
V: TRBV24-1
CDR3: ATSDIPGTGGYEQY

size: NA
V: TRBV7-2
CDR3: ASSLASGYNEQF

size: NA
V: TRBV19
CDR3: ASSMRTGVGDTQY

size: NA
V: TRBV10-3
CDR3: AISDRAYNEQF

size: NA
V: TRBV6-5
CDR3: ASRRDGSTNEKLF

size: NA
V: TRBV30
CDR3: AWNLNMRASAQF

size: NA
V: TRBV18
CDR3: ASSLPPGAGGGADTQY

size: NA
V: TRBV5-4
CDR3: ASSLLWGPLHGEQF

size: NA
V: TRBV6-2/TRBV6-3
CDR3: ASSSAGISYEQY

size: NA
V: TRBV19
CDR3: ASSIMPRTAEAQY

size: NA
V: TRBV5-6
CDR3: ASSSGTVINEQF

size: NA
V: TRBV6-1
CDR3: ASSSPVGRSSPLH

size: once
V: TRBV19
CDR3: ASRNTRDSYEQY